This T cell receptor beta chain emerged from a study of blood T cell repertoires in COVID-19. Study-level information: Spain, Italy and the United States supplied samples that represented acute and convalescent COVID-19. T cells, B-cell-depleted T cells, or PBMCs provided the cDNA or gDNA that served as material.

The CDR3 length is 14 residues. Germline assignment: CDR1 SGHTA and CDR2 FQGNSA. V lost 5 bases to trimming and J lost 0 bases, with 10 bases between them. Patients at the Seattle site were enrolled during active infection and followed longitudinally. Authors' data handling: Nucleated cell counts were estimated from reference gene primer amplification. Profiling relied on immunoSEQ multiplex PCR, and the TCRdb table lists in-frame clones only, not all of them. V, J and clone size are taken as reported in that table, and D and trimming were inferred from the DNA itself. The sample lists about 240,000 clones; around nine tenths were seen once.

This clonotype was sampled from a man aged 25 to 40 with COVID-19, enrolled during active disease. Sequencing was carried out using peripheral blood. The rearrangement joins TRBV7-2 to TRBJ1-1; D is perhaps TRBD1 (5 bases). This CDR3 is CASSLTVMNTEAFF. In DNA, the CDR3 is TGTGCCAGCAGCCTGACAGTCATGAACACTGAAGCTTTCTTT.